The 18 T cell receptor beta chains below were found in one sample sequenced in a study of blood T cell repertoires in COVID-19. Produced via immunoSEQ multiplex PCR; TCRdb's table is partial and in-frame only. The sample has hundreds of thousands of clones; about 89% are singletons. The sample consisted of peripheral blood. The origin of the receptors is a man aged 55 to 69 who had recovered from COVID-19.

V gene TRBV3-1 (or the pseudogene TRBV3-2) combines with J gene TRBJ1-2; D is possibly TRBD1 (5 bases). Germline V CDR1 and CDR2: LGHDT, YNNKEL (reference sequence). This CDR3 contains 14 residues. Trimming pared 1 base from V and 7 bases from J, leaving 13 bases between. The CDR3 loop reads CASSQVKGRGGYTF. CDR3 nucleotide sequence: TGTGCCAGCAGCCAAGTGAAGGGGCGGGGTGGCTACACCTTC.

J is TRBJ1-3 and V is TRBV15; D gene unclear. Germline V CDR1 and CDR2: LNHNV, YYDKDF (reference sequence). This CDR3 is built from 13 residues. Trimming removed 0 bases from V and 4 bases from J, with 4 bases in between. The DNA for the CDR3 is TGTGCCACCAGCAGAGATCTGGGAAACACCATATATTTT. Translation: CATSRDLGNTIYF.

In its sample, this clone was seen a few times. This chain connects TRBV4-2 to TRBJ1-1, with D maybe TRBD1 (5 bases). CDR1 is LGHNA and CDR2 is YNFKEQ in the germline V gene. CDR3 length equals 14 residues. Deletions cut 8 bases from V and 2 bases from J, with 15 bases between. DNA of the CDR3: TGTGCCAGCGCTTTGGGACTGCTCAACACTGAAGCTTTCTTT. It specifies CASALGLLNTEAFF.

This rearrangement joins TRBV5-1 to TRBJ1-4, with 10 bases that match TRBD1. The CDR3 loop spans 14 amino acids. Per germline, CDR1 SGHRS and CDR2 YFSETQ. Losses at the gene ends were 4 bases for V and 12 bases for J; bases not matched to a gene: 9. CDR3 in DNA: TGCGCCAGCAGCATCCGGGACAGGGGTGAGGAACTGTTTTTT. Its translation is CASSIRDRGEELFF. The full variable domain, with the rest looked up from reference TRBV5-1 and TRBJ1-4, is KAGVTQTPRYLIKTRGQQVTLSCSPISGHRSVSWYQQTPGQGLQFLFEYFSETQRNKGNFPGRFSGRQFSNSRSEMNVSTLELGDSALYLCASSIRDRGEELFFGSGTQLSVL.

The CDR3 is CASSQFRNYEQYF. The CDR3 DNA follows: TGTGCCAGCAGCCAATTCAGAAACTACGAGCAGTACTTC. The chain joins TRBV14 to TRBJ2-7; D remains unclear. From germline, CDR1 is SGHDN and CDR2 FVKESK. CDR3 length equals 13 residues. Trimming removed 2 bases from V and 3 bases from J, with 8 bases in between.

The chain is built from TRBV7-8 and TRBJ1-5, with a tentative D call TRBD1 (6 bases). This CDR3 has 16 residues. Germline CDR1 reads SGHVS; CDR2 reads FQNEAQ. Trimming removed 2 bases at V and 6 bases at J, with 17 bases between. In nucleotides, the CDR3 is TGTGCCAGCAGCTTACGGGACACACTGCCGGGTCAGCCCCAGCATTTT. It encodes CASSLRDTLPGQPQHF.

The V gene is TRBV4-2, the J gene TRBJ2-5, with D possibly TRBD2 on 6 matching bases. V lost 0 bases to trimming and J lost 5 bases, with 19 bases between them. The CDR3 has 17 amino acids. Germline CDR1 reads LGHNA; CDR2 reads YNFKEQ. CDR3 nucleotides: TGTGCCAGCAGCCAAGATCTCGGGACTTTAGGGTGGGAGACCCAGTACTTC. Translating gives CASSQDLGTLGWETQYF.

CDR3 DNA: TGTGCCAGCAGCACCGGACTAGCGGGAACCTATACGCAGTATTTT. This translates into CASSTGLAGTYTQYF. The chain recombines TRBV5-8 with TRBJ2-3; 12 nucleotides align to TRBD2. This CDR3 contains 15 residues. The germline V gene has CDR1 SGHTS and CDR2 YDEGEE. The V gene end was trimmed by 4 bases and the J gene end by 7 bases; junction bases not matched to a gene: 7.

J is TRBJ1-6 and V is TRBV28; a weak D match, TRBD1 (6 bases). The CDR3 runs to 15 residues. Trimming took off 6 bases at V and 7 bases at J, with 16 bases between the two ends. Germline loops: CDR1 MDHEN, CDR2 SYDVKM. The CDR3, as DNA: TGTGCCAGCAGACCTTCCACAGGGTCGAATTCACCCCTCCACTTT. Its protein product is CASRPSTGSNSPLHF.

V and J are TRBV6-2 or TRBV6-3 and TRBJ2-3, with 8 bases lining up with TRBD2. Trimming cost V 2 bases and J 2 bases; bases outside gene matches: 9. Germline-derived CDR1 and CDR2 are MNHEY and SVGEGT. This CDR3 has 17 amino acids. The CDR3 sequence: CASSYPRGRGDTDTQYF. CDR3 coding DNA: TGTGCCAGCAGTTACCCCCGGGGGCGGGGGGACACAGATACGCAGTATTTT.

The chain uses TRBV7-3 and TRBJ1-5; no clear D gene. The CDR3 runs 13 residues. The germline CDR1 and CDR2 sequences are SGHTA and FQGTGA. V shed 8 bases and J shed 6 bases, with 14 bases lying between them. This CDR3 reads CASAPLPGQPQHF. In DNA, the CDR3 is TGTGCCAGCGCCCCCCTCCCGGGTCAGCCCCAGCATTTT. Supplemented by reference TRBV7-3 and TRBJ1-5, the full variable domain reads GAGVSQTPSNKVTEKGKYVELRCDPISGHTALYWYRQSLGQGPEFLIYFQGTGAADDSGLPNDRFFAVRPEGSVSTLKIQRTERGDSAVYLCASAPLPGQPQHFGDGTRLSIL.

The chain employs TRBV10-3 and TRBJ1-2; TRBD1 matches 7 bases. The ends lost 7 bases at V and 7 bases at J; junction bases unmatched: 9. The CDR3 extends over 13 amino acids. Germline CDR1 and CDR2: ENHRY and SYGVKD. CDR3 in amino acids: CAINNQGQSGYTF. In DNA form, the CDR3 reads TGTGCCATCAACAATCAGGGACAGAGTGGCTACACCTTC.

Worth noting for this clone: Compared with germline, one end of the junction differs, possibly owing to a read error. The chain carries TRBV20-1 and TRBJ2-1, with 10 bases lining up with TRBD2. This CDR3 region has 16 residues. The germline V gene has CDR1 DFQATT and CDR2 SNEGSKA (reference sequence). Written as DNA, the CDR3 is TGCAGTGCTAGTATTCTGACTAGCGGGTCCTTCAATGAGCAGTTCTTC. Protein sequence: CSASILTSGSFNEQFF.

The rearrangement links TRBV7-3 to TRBJ2-2; 11 bases are shared with TRBD1. The germline gives CDR1 SGHTA, CDR2 FQGTGA. The V gene end was trimmed by 1 base and the J gene end by 4 bases; junction bases not matched to a gene: 11. This CDR3 contains 19 residues. The DNA of the CDR3 is TGTGCCAGCAGCTTAAACCCCAAAGGGACAGGGGGTGCCACCGGGGAGCTGTTTTTT. Translated, it gives CASSLNPKGTGGATGELFF. Full variable domain (remainder filled in from reference TRBV7-3 and TRBJ2-2): GAGVSQTPSNKVTEKGKYVELRCDPISGHTALYWYRQSLGQGPEFLIYFQGTGAADDSGLPNDRFFAVRPEGSVSTLKIQRTERGDSAVYLCASSLNPKGTGGATGELFFGEGSRLTVL.

The chain combines TRBV11-1 with TRBJ1-4; TRBD1 is a possible D gene (5 bases). CDR3 length: 16 amino acids. V was cut by 5 bases and J by 0 bases, with 13 bases left in between. Germline CDR1 reads SGHAT; CDR2 reads FQDESV (reference sequence). The CDR3 DNA is TGTGCCAGCAGCAACTCCTACAGGACAACTAATGAAAAACTGTTTTTT. Translation gives CASSNSYRTTNEKLFF.

The chain joins TRBV6-5 to TRBJ2-7; 10 nucleotides align to TRBD1. Germline CDR1 MNHEY, CDR2 SVGAGI. The CDR3 is made up of 15 amino acids. The J segment lost 2 bases and the V segment lost 6 bases, leaving 7 bases of the junction unmatched. CDR3 nucleotides: TGTGCCAGCAGGGAGGGACAGGGGTCACCCTACGAGCAGTACTTC. Encoded protein: CASREGQGSPYEQYF.

The V gene is TRBV7-9, the J gene TRBJ2-7; 9 bases align to TRBD1. The CDR3 has 17 amino acids. Germline V gene sequence: CDR1 SEHNR, CDR2 FQNEAQ (reference sequence). V shed 1 base and J 0 bases; nucleotides not matched to a gene: 7. The DNA for the CDR3 is TGTGCCAGCAGCTTAGAAGGAGGGGGACAGGGCTCCTACGAGCAGTACTTC. This gives the protein CASSLEGGGQGSYEQYF. The whole variable domain, filled in from reference TRBV7-9 and TRBJ2-7, reads DTGVSQNPRHKITKRGQNVTFRCDPISEHNRLYWYRQTLGQGPEFLTYFQNEAQLEKSRLLSDRFSAERPKGSFSTLEIQRTEQGDSAMYLCASSLEGGGQGSYEQYFGPGTRLTVT.

The chain links TRBV11-1 to TRBJ2-7, with 9 positions matching TRBD2. Germline V gene lookup returns CDR1 SGHAT and CDR2 FQDESV (reference sequence). This CDR3 has 16 amino acids. V was pared by 3 bases and J by 4 bases, with 10 bases of the junction left unmatched. The CDR3 coding sequence is TGTGCCAGCAGCTTGGGGACGCGGGAGGGATTATACGAGCAGTACTTC. Translated: CASSLGTREGLYEQYF. Drawing the rest from reference TRBV11-1 and TRBJ2-7, the complete variable domain is EAEVAQSPRYKITEKSQAVAFWCDPISGHATLYWYRQILGQGPELLVQFQDESVVDDSQLPKDRFSAERLKGVDSTLKIQPAELGDSAMYLCASSLGTREGLYEQYFGPGTRLTVT.